The 7 T cell receptor beta chains reported below all come from one sample, sequenced in a study of blood T cells in healthy people across ages. A second PCR, run for roughly 7 to 12 cycles, used a sample-barcoded 5' primer plus a J-beta primer mix. TCRdb reprocessed the 5' RACE reads via MiXCR and lists one record per CDR3 protein. The repertoire holds about 1.6 million distinct CDR3 sequences, with 30% to 35% as singletons. The sample was blood. The receptors shown here come from a woman younger than 45 in good health.

The chain uses TRBV7-9 and TRBJ2-1; 7 nucleotides line up with TRBD1. Germline CDR1 SEHNR, CDR2 FQNEAQ (reference sequence). V gave up 3 bases and J gave up 0 bases; unmatched junction bases: 11. The CDR3 contains 18 residues. The CDR3 nucleotides read TGTGCCAGCAGCTTGCCATCGGGACAGACCAGCTCCTACAATGAGCAGTTCTTC. It encodes CASSLPSGQTSSYNEQFF.

This clonotype was observed at least ten times. This chain joins TRBV20-1 and TRBJ1-5; D unresolved. Trimming pared 0 bases from V and 7 bases from J, leaving 7 bases between. This CDR3 comprises 12 residues. CDR1 and CDR2 from the germline V gene are DFQATT and SNEGSKA (reference sequence). CDR3 nucleotide sequence: TGCAGTGCTAGAGATTCTGACCAGCCCCAGCATTTT. Protein product: CSARDSDQPQHF.

The genes are TRBV20-1 and TRBJ2-1; D possibly corresponds to TRBD1 (6 bases). Germline V gene sequence: CDR1 DFQATT, CDR2 SNEGSKA (reference sequence). Trimming shortened V by 5 bases and J by 2 bases, and 13 bases separated the two germline ends. The CDR3 is 14 residues long. The CDR3: CSAFTGIPYNEQFF. The CDR3 DNA reads as TGCAGTGCTTTTACAGGGATTCCCTACAATGAGCAGTTCTTC.

Only a few counts were recorded for this clonotype. The junction departs from germline at one end; a sequencing error may be responsible. The chain combines TRBV7-8 with TRBJ1-4, with D hard to call. The CDR3 is 12 residues long. CDR1 is SGHVS and CDR2 is FQNEAQ in the germline V gene. The DNA of the CDR3 is TGTGCCAGCAGGAAGGTTGGAGAAAAACGGTTTTTT. The encoded protein is CASRKVGEKRFF. Looking up the rest from reference TRBV7-8 and TRBJ1-4 gives the full variable domain: GAGVSQSPRYKVAKRGQDVALRCDPISGHVSLFWYQQALGQGPEFLTYFQNEAQLDKSGLPSDRFFAERPEGSVSTLKIQRTQQEDSAVYLCASRKVGEKRFFGSGTQLSVL.

In its sample, this clonotype was seen once. The chain couples TRBV3-1 to TRBJ1-1; unclear D gene. Trimming took 0 bases from V and 7 from J, leaving 15 bases between them. CDR3 size: 15 residues. The V gene's germline CDR1 is LGHDT and CDR2 YNNKEL (reference sequence). As DNA, the CDR3 is TGTGCCAGCAGCCAAGACGGAGAGGTAACCAATGAAGCTTTCTTT. Its protein product is CASSQDGEVTNEAFF. The variable domain in full, completed from reference TRBV3-1 and TRBJ1-1, reads DTAVSQTPKYLVTQMGNDKSIKCEQNLGHDTMYWYKQDSKKFLKIMFSYNNKELIINETVPNRFSPKSPDKAHLNLHINSLELGDSAVYFCASSQDGEVTNEAFFGQGTRLTVV.

This clonotype has more than one count but fewer than ten. This rearrangement joins TRBV6-2 or TRBV6-3 to TRBJ2-7; the D gene is possibly TRBD1 (5 bases). Germline V gives CDR1 MNHEY, CDR2 SVGEGT. The V and J ends lost 2 bases and 3 bases respectively, with 11 bases between them. This CDR3 has 14 residues. Here the CDR3 reads CASSYAGQIYEQYF. The CDR3 DNA follows: TGTGCCAGCAGTTACGCCGGACAAATCTACGAGCAGTACTTC.

The rearrangement joins TRBV3-1 to TRBJ2-7; unclear D gene. The CDR3 is 13 residues long. The V end was cut by 3 bases, the J end by 3 bases, with 9 bases between. CDR1 is LGHDT and CDR2 is YNNKEL in the germline V gene (reference sequence). The CDR3: CASSHSSGYEQYF. CDR3 coding DNA: TGTGCCAGCAGCCACTCCTCTGGCTACGAGCAGTACTTC.